A selection of T cell receptor beta chains follows, all from one sample in a study of blood T cells in healthy people across ages. TCRdb passed the 5' RACE reads through MiXCR, listing each CDR3 protein once. The sample yields about 1.4 million distinct CDR3 sequences, approximately 63% seen once. The specimen was blood. These TCRs come from a man between 18 and 35 years old in good health. CDR3s include the opening cysteine and the closing phenylalanine or tryptophan. Each record gives: clone size, J gene, D gene, V gene, CDR3 protein, CDR3 DNA. The D gene is left open where the match is weak. Expanded clones get a size class; other rows say once, few or many, or leave the size out.

>.|TRBJ2-3|TRBD1|TRBV4-1
CASGTSIKDRAPDTQYF
TGCGCCAGCGGAACCAGCATCAAGGACAGGGCCCCAGATACGCAGTATTTT
>.|TRBJ2-7|TRBD2|TRBV19
CASSAQMGGEGYEQYF
TGTGCCAGTAGTGCCCAAATGGGAGGGGAAGGTTACGAGCAGTACTTC
>few|TRBJ1-1|.|TRBV20-1
CSARPTGNTEAFF
TGCAGTGCTAGACCAACAGGGAACACTGAAGCTTTCTTT
>.|TRBJ2-5|TRBD2|TRBV24-1
CATSDLKAGGIRDEQYF
TGTGCCACCAGTGACTTGAAGGCGGGGGGGATTCGCGATGAGCAGTACTTC
>.|TRBJ2-1|.|TRBV27
CASSVQGDNEQFF
TGTGCCAGCAGTGTACAAGGGGACAATGAGCAGTTCTTC
>once|TRBJ2-5|.|TRBV4-3
CTSSAQIQEAQYF
TGCACCAGCAGCGCCCAGATACAAGAGGCCCAGTACTTC
>.|TRBJ2-3|TRBD1|TRBV12-3/TRBV12-4
CASTRDRGGDTQYF
TGTGCCAGCACAAGGGACAGGGGAGGAGATACGCAGTATTTT
>.|TRBJ2-5|TRBD2|TRBV6-5
CASSTSGTSRETQYF
TGTGCCAGCAGTACCAGTGGGACTAGCAGGGAGACCCAGTACTTC
>few|TRBJ2-7|.|TRBV4-1
CASSQDAGSSYEQYF
TGCGCCAGCAGCCAAGACGCAGGGAGCTCCTACGAGCAGTACTTC
>.|TRBJ2-1|TRBD2|TRBV12-3/TRBV12-4
CASSLSGSNLDEQFF
TGTGCCAGCAGTTTAAGCGGGAGTAATCTCGATGAGCAGTTCTTC
>.|TRBJ2-2|.|TRBV4-2
CASSQTGRNAGELFF
TGTGCCAGCAGCCAGACAGGGAGGAATGCCGGGGAGCTGTTTTTT
>few|TRBJ1-6|.|TRBV2
CASSLPRGSSYNSPLHF
TGTGCCAGCAGCCTCCCTCGGGGGAGCTCCTATAATTCACCCCTCCACTTT
>.|TRBJ2-7|TRBD1|TRBV29-1
CSVHSSGTGGGEQYF
TGCAGCGTTCATTCTTCCGGGACAGGGGGCGGCGAGCAGTACTTC
>.|TRBJ2-5|.|TRBV7-8
CASTPGFSSGGQYF
TGTGCCAGCACTCCAGGTTTCTCGTCTGGGGGGCAGTACTTC
>.|TRBJ2-3|TRBD2|TRBV20-1
CSALRRLAGITDTQYF
TGCAGTGCTTTACGCCGACTAGCGGGGATCACAGATACGCAGTATTTT
>.|TRBJ2-4|TRBD1|TRBV19
CASEDRVKAKNIQYF
TGTGCCTCCGAGGACAGGGTGAAGGCCAAAAACATTCAGTACTTC
>.|TRBJ1-4|.|TRBV20-1
CSASLSLNEKLFF
TGCAGTGCAAGTCTCTCGTTGAATGAAAAACTGTTTTTT
>.|TRBJ1-1|TRBD1|TRBV4-1
CASSQETGGNPEAFF
TGCGCCAGCAGCCAAGAGACAGGGGGTAATCCTGAAGCTTTCTTT
>.|TRBJ2-6|TRBD2|TRBV7-6
CASSPTTSGTITRANVLTF
TGTGCCAGCAGCCCGACGACTAGCGGGACAATAACACGGGCCAACGTCCTGACTTTC
>few|TRBJ2-5|.|TRBV12-3/TRBV12-4
CASRPIGQPQETQYF
TGTGCCAGCAGACCCATTGGACAGCCCCAAGAGACCCAGTACTTC
>.|TRBJ2-1|.|TRBV20-1
CSARDGGATSYNEQFF
TGCAGTGCTAGAGATGGCGGGGCGACCTCCTACAATGAGCAGTTCTTC
>.|TRBJ2-3|.|TRBV4-1
CASSQGARGPPSTDTQYF
TGCGCCAGCAGCCAAGGAGCTCGCGGACCCCCTAGCACAGATACGCAGTATTTT
>once|TRBJ1-2|TRBD1|TRBV20-1
CSARDRDRGLVGYTF
TGCAGTGCTAGGGACCGGGACAGGGGGTTAGTTGGCTACACCTTC
>.|TRBJ2-3|.|TRBV20-1
CSAKDALTDTQYF
TGCAGTGCAAAAGATGCGTTAACAGATACGCAGTATTTT
>.|TRBJ2-2|TRBD2|TRBV14
CASKRAGGRTGELFF
TGTGCCAGCAAAAGGGCGGGAGGACGGACCGGGGAGCTGTTTTTT
>.|TRBJ2-5|TRBD2|TRBV7-9
CASSLPLAGAQETQYF
TGTGCCAGCAGCTTACCCCTAGCGGGGGCTCAAGAGACCCAGTACTTC
>.|TRBJ2-1|.|TRBV13
CASSSWGDEQFF
TGTGCCAGCAGCTCCTGGGGCGATGAGCAGTTCTTC
>.|TRBJ2-1|.|TRBV20-1
CSARDPGEAAPYNEQFF
TGCAGTGCTAGAGATCCGGGCGAGGCGGCCCCTTACAATGAGCAGTTCTTC
>.|TRBJ2-1|.|TRBV7-8
CASSSLLNEQFF
TGTGCCAGCAGCTCCCTATTGAATGAGCAGTTCTTC
>once|TRBJ2-3|.|TRBV27
CASSYTGGFAQYF
TGTGCCAGCAGTTACACCGGAGGATTCGCGCAGTATTTT
>.|TRBJ2-1|.|TRBV4-1
CASSQEPRADEQFF
TGCGCCAGCAGCCAAGAACCCCGGGCGGATGAGCAGTTCTTC
>.|TRBJ1-1|TRBD1|TRBV6-2/TRBV6-3
CASSYSTGTGGSEAFF
TGTGCCAGCAGTTACTCGACTGGGACAGGGGGCTCTGAAGCTTTCTTT
>.|TRBJ2-1|TRBD2|TRBV2
CASASSGITYSEQFF
TGTGCCAGCGCATCTAGCGGGATTACGTACAGTGAGCAGTTCTTC